The 23 T cell receptor beta chains below come from one sample, sequenced in a study of identifying expanded T cells in peripheral blood. Here immunoSEQ multiplex PCR was the method, and the copy in TCRdb shows in-frame clones only, minus some. Of some 76,000 clones listed, 90% are singletons. The sequencing sample was made of blood. These receptors were collected from a person aged 18 to 75 in good health.

This sequence joins TRBV27 and TRBJ1-1; D is unresolved. This CDR3 is 11 amino acids long. Germline V gene data show CDR1 as MNHEY and CDR2 as SMNVEV (reference sequence). V lost 4 bases and J lost 2, with 2 bases in between. The CDR3 region is CASSSNTEAFF. For the CDR3, the DNA is TGTGCCAGCAGTTCTAACACTGAAGCTTTCTTT.

This CDR3 reads CASSPLVPGGEQYF. CDR3 coding DNA: TGTGCCAGCTCACCATTGGTGCCGGGGGGGGAGCAGTACTTC. The J gene is TRBJ2-7, the V gene TRBV18; 8 bases are a match to TRBD2. This CDR3 region has 14 residues. The junction had 7 bases not matched to a gene; V was cut back by 2 bases and J by 7 bases. CDR1 KGHSH and CDR2 LQKENI come from the germline V gene.

The rearrangement joins TRBV6-5 to TRBJ2-7, with 7 bases identical to TRBD2. Germline V gene sequence: CDR1 MNHEY, CDR2 SVGAGI. This CDR3 has 11 amino acids. For the CDR3, the DNA is TGTGCCAGCGGGGGTTTGCGGGGGATAAACGTC. Translation gives CASGGLRGINV.

This clone was recorded a few times. This chain uses TRBV9 with TRBJ1-2; D remains unclear. CDR3 length equals 13 residues. Trimming cost V 3 bases and J 4 bases, with 10 bases left between them. CDR1 is SGDLS and CDR2 is YYNGEE in the germline V gene. The CDR3 loop is CASSEAWGYGYTF. For the CDR3, the DNA is TGTGCCAGCAGCGAAGCCTGGGGCTATGGCTACACCTTC. Full variable domain (outside the CDR3, taken from reference TRBV9 and TRBJ1-2): DSGVTQTPKHLITATGQRVTLRCSPRSGDLSVYWYQQSLDQGLQFLIQYYNGEERAKGNILERFSAQQFPDLHSELNLSSLELGDSALYFCASSEAWGYGYTFGSGTRLTVV.

The J gene is TRBJ1-1, the V gene TRBV19; D not resolved. The CDR3 spans 11 residues. Looked up from germline, CDR1 is LNHDA and CDR2 is SQIVND (reference sequence). V was cut by 6 bases and J by 3 bases, with 5 bases left in between. This chain's CDR3 is CASSQDTEAFF. The CDR3 bases are TGTGCCAGTAGCCAGGACACTGAAGCTTTCTTT.

The V call is TRBV28, the J call TRBJ1-2; 9 bases agree with TRBD1. Germline V gene sequence: CDR1 MDHEN, CDR2 SYDVKM. The CDR3 consists of 14 residues. With 2 bases clipped from V and 8 bases from J, the junction kept 6 bases outside the gene matches. Here the CDR3 reads CASSLTTGTGGYTF. DNA for the CDR3: TGTGCCAGCAGTTTAACTACAGGGACAGGGGGCTACACCTTC.

The chain employs TRBV9 and TRBJ2-3, with 8 positions matching TRBD2. Germline CDR1 is SGDLS and CDR2 is YYNGEE. The CDR3 is made up of 17 amino acids. Trimming removed 3 bases from V and 3 bases from J; junction bases left unmatched: 12. The CDR3 here is CASSAPRSGGQTDTQYF. The CDR3 DNA reads TGTGCCAGCAGCGCCCCCCGCTCGGGGGGGCAGACAGATACGCAGTATTTT.

The J gene is TRBJ2-1, the V gene TRBV29-1; D uncertain. Trimming stripped 3 bases from V and 6 bases from J, with 3 bases between. CDR1 SQVTM and CDR2 ANQGSEA come from the germline V gene. The CDR3 has 10 residues. Here the CDR3 reads CSVDLNEQFF. The CDR3 DNA sequence: TGCAGCGTTGACCTCAATGAGCAGTTCTTC.

The chain couples TRBV6-6 to TRBJ1-1; 11 bases are shared with TRBD1. Germline loops: CDR1 MNHNY, CDR2 SVGAGI (reference sequence). V was pared by 7 bases and J by 11 bases, with 9 bases of the junction left unmatched. The CDR3 consists of 13 residues. CDR3 sequence: CASMFGQGALAFF. The CDR3 coding sequence is TGTGCCAGCATGTTCGGACAGGGGGCTTTGGCTTTCTTT.

V is TRBV6-6 and J is TRBJ2-7; TRBD2 matches 10 bases. V gave up 6 bases and J gave up 3 bases; unmatched junction bases: 2. This CDR3 spans 13 amino acids. Germline loops: CDR1 MNHNY, CDR2 SVGAGI (reference sequence). The CDR3 loop is CASSRTSGYEQYF. CDR3 coding DNA: TGTGCCAGCAGCAGGACTAGCGGCTACGAGCAGTACTTC.

The chain links TRBV6-5 to TRBJ2-6; D unclear. Germline CDR1 MNHEY, CDR2 SVGAGI. V dropped 7 bases and J dropped 0 bases, with 10 bases sitting between them. CDR3 length: 15 residues. The CDR3 DNA reads TGTGCCAGCACCGCCCTTGACTCTGGGGCCAACGTCCTGACTTTC. Protein product: CASTALDSGANVLTF.

The J gene is TRBJ1-6, the V gene TRBV5-4, with 8 bases lining up with TRBD1. The junction had 3 bases not matched to a gene; V was cut back by 4 bases and J by 0 bases. Germline V CDR1 and CDR2: SGHNT, YYREEE (reference sequence). This CDR3 is 16 amino acids long. The CDR3 here is CASSRDRSSYNSPLHF. The DNA of the CDR3 is TGTGCCAGCAGCCGGGACAGGAGCTCCTATAATTCACCCCTCCACTTT.

The table lists this clone with a count of one. V gene TRBV9 combines with J gene TRBJ2-1, with 7 positions matching TRBD2. CDR3 size: 15 residues. The ends lost 4 bases at V and 4 bases at J; junction bases unmatched: 8. Germline CDR1 SGDLS, CDR2 YYNGEE. This CDR3 is CASSRAGVGYNEQFF. The CDR3 nucleotides are TGTGCCAGCAGCCGGGCGGGGGTTGGATACAATGAGCAGTTCTTC. Filled out from reference TRBV9 and TRBJ2-1, the complete variable domain reads DSGVTQTPKHLITATGQRVTLRCSPRSGDLSVYWYQQSLDQGLQFLIQYYNGEERAKGNILERFSAQQFPDLHSELNLSSLELGDSALYFCASSRAGVGYNEQFFGPGTRLTVL.

The V gene is TRBV4-1, the J gene TRBJ2-7; D unresolved. V lost 1 base and J 6 bases, leaving 7 bases between the germline ends. The germline gives CDR1 MGHRA, CDR2 YSYEKL. This CDR3 spans 12 amino acids. As DNA, the CDR3 is TGCGCCAGCAGCCAAGTGCGAGGCGAGCAGTACTTC. Protein: CASSQVRGEQYF.

This clone is a singleton in its sample. The gene calls are TRBV2 and TRBJ1-4; 8 nucleotides align to TRBD1. The CDR3 loop spans 13 amino acids. CDR1 and CDR2 (germline): SNHLY, FYNNEI. Trimming at V came to 6 bases and at J to 7 bases, leaving 4 bases not matched to a gene. CDR3 nucleotides: TGTGCCAGCAGCGTGACAGGGGCTGAAAAACTGTTTTTT. Protein product: CASSVTGAEKLFF.

The chain links TRBV9 to TRBJ2-6; TRBD2 aligns across 7 bases. Germline V gene data show CDR1 as SGDLS and CDR2 as YYNGEE. CDR3 length: 15 amino acids. With 4 bases clipped from V and 0 bases from J, the junction kept 1 base outside the gene matches. The CDR3 sequence: CASSWGGSGANVLTF. In DNA, the CDR3 is TGTGCCAGCAGCTGGGGGGGCTCTGGGGCCAACGTCCTGACTTTC.

Comments on this clone: With a far larger clone one base away, a read error is the likely cause. Additional DNA sequences in this sample encode the identical CDR3. This sequence joins TRBV5-1 and TRBJ2-1; D might be TRBD2 (7 bases). The CDR3 has 16 residues. V was shortened by 4 bases and J by 0 bases, with 14 bases between the two germline ends. CDR1 and CDR2 from the germline V gene are SGHRS and YFSETQ. The CDR3 spells CASSEQGGSSYNEQFF. The CDR3 DNA reads TGCGCCAGCAGCGAACAGGGAGGGAGCTCCTACAATGAGCAGTTCTTC. Drawing the rest from reference TRBV5-1 and TRBJ2-1, the complete variable domain is KAGVTQTPRYLIKTRGQQVTLSCSPISGHRSVSWYQQTPGQGLQFLFEYFSETQRNKGNFPGRFSGRQFSNSRSEMNVSTLELGDSALYLCASSEQGGSSYNEQFFGPGTRLTVL.

V and J are TRBV5-6 and TRBJ2-3; D unresolved. The CDR3 spans 12 residues. The V end lost 2 bases, the J end lost 7 bases, and 8 bases lay between the germline ends. The germline V gene has CDR1 SGHDT and CDR2 YYEEEE. The CDR3 DNA reads as TGTGCCAGCAGCTTCACTGATAATACGCAGTATTTT. Translation: CASSFTDNTQYF.

This chain connects TRBV10-1 to TRBJ1-6; D may be TRBD1 (6 bases). The V gene lost 2 bases and the J gene lost 8 bases, with 25 bases spanning the gap. This CDR3 is 19 amino acids long. CDR1 and CDR2 from the germline V gene are WNHNN and SYGVQD (reference sequence). The DNA for the CDR3 is TGCGCCAGCAGTGAGATGAAAACAGGGATCCCATATAAGGATTCACCCCTCCACTTT. Translation: CASSEMKTGIPYKDSPLHF.

This rearrangement joins TRBV11-2 to TRBJ2-1; weak D call: TRBD2 (6 bases). Trimming stripped 1 base from V and 0 bases from J, with 19 bases between. Germline-derived CDR1 and CDR2 are SGHAT and FQNNGV. CDR3 length: 19 amino acids. The CDR3 region is CASSLGSGFAGPSYNEQFF. The DNA for the CDR3 is TGTGCCAGCAGCTTAGGGAGTGGGTTTGCGGGACCCTCCTACAATGAGCAGTTCTTC.

This chain joins TRBV7-2 and TRBJ2-3; 8 bases are shared with TRBD1. The CDR3 spans 16 residues. Trimming took 2 bases from V and 2 from J; bases not matched to a gene: 6. CDR1 is SGHTA, CDR2 FQGNSA, per germline. This CDR3 reads CASSLSDRALTDTQYF. CDR3 nucleotide sequence: TGTGCCAGCAGCTTATCGGACAGGGCCCTCACAGATACGCAGTATTTT.

V gene TRBV2 combines with J gene TRBJ2-7; weak D call: TRBD1 (6 bases). The V end was cut by 5 bases, the J end by 0 bases, with 11 bases between. CDR3 length: 14 residues. Germline CDR1 is SNHLY and CDR2 is FYNNEI. The CDR3 protein is CASSKDRSSYEQYF. The CDR3 coding sequence is TGTGCCAGCAGTAAAGACAGGAGCTCCTACGAGCAGTACTTC.

This chain joins TRBV11-2 and TRBJ2-3, with D perhaps assigned TRBD1 or TRBD2 (7 bases each). The germline CDR1 and CDR2 sequences are SGHAT and FQNNGV. The CDR3 loop spans 15 amino acids. V was shortened by 3 bases and J by 2 bases, with 12 bases between the two germline ends. The CDR3 nucleotides are TGTGCCAGCAGCTTCACAGGGGACTACACAGATACGCAGTATTTT. The encoded protein is CASSFTGDYTDTQYF.